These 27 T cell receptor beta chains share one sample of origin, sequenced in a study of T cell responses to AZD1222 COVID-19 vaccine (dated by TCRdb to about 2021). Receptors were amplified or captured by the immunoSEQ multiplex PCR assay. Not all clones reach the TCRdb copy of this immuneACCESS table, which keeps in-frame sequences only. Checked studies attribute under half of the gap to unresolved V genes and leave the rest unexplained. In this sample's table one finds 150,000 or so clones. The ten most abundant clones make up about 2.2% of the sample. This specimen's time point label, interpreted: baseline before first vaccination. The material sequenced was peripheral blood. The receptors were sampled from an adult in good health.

This CDR3 is CASSLRSRGEAFF. The CDR3 DNA sequence: TGTGCCAGCAGCTTACGTTCCAGAGGTGAAGCTTTCTTT. The genes are TRBV7-2 and TRBJ1-1; D unclear. The germline V gene encodes CDR1 SGHTA and CDR2 FQGNSA. This CDR3 has 13 amino acids. Trimming removed 2 bases at V and 7 bases at J, with 11 bases between. The full variable domain, rest sourced from reference TRBV7-2 and TRBJ1-1, is GAGVSQSPSNKVTEKGKDVELRCDPISGHTALYWYRQSLGQGLEFLIYFQGNSAPDKSGLPSDRFSAERTGGSVSTLTIQRTQQEDSAVYLCASSLRSRGEAFFGQGTRLTVV.

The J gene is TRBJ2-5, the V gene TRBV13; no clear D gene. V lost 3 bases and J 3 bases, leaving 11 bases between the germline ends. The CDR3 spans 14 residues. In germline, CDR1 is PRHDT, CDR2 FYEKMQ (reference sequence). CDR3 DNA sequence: TGTGCCAGCAGCTTGGGCGCAGCGAAAGAGACCCAGTACTTC. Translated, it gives CASSLGAAKETQYF. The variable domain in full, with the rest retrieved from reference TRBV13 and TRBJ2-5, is AAGVIQSPRHLIKEKRETATLKCYPIPRHDTVYWYQQGPGQDPQFLISFYEKMQSDKGSIPDRFSAQQFSDYHSELNMSSLELGDSALYFCASSLGAAKETQYFGPGTRLLVL.

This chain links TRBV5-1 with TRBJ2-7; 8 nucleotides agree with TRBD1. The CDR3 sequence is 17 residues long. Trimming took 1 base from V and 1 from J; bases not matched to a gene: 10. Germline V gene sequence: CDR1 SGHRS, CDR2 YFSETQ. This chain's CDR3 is CASSLNQPGQDSYEQYF. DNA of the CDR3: TGCGCCAGCAGCTTGAATCAACCGGGACAGGATTCCTACGAGCAGTACTTC.

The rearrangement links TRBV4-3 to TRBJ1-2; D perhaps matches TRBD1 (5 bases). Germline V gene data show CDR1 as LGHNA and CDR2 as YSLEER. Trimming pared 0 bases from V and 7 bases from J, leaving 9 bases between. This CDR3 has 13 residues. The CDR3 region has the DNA TGCGCCAGCAGCCAAGATTTGGGACCTGGCTACACCTTC. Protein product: CASSQDLGPGYTF.

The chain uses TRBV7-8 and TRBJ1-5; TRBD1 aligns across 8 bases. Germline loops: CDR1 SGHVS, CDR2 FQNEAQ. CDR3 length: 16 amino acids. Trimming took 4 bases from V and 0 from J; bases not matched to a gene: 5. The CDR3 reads CASSSTTGGSNQPQHF. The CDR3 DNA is TGTGCCAGCAGCTCCACCACAGGGGGTAGCAATCAGCCCCAGCATTTT.

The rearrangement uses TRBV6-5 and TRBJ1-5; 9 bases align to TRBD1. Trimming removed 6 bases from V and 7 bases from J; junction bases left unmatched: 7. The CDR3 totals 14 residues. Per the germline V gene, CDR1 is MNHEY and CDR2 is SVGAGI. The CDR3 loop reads CASSRDRVRQPQHF. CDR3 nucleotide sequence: TGTGCCAGCAGCCGGGACAGGGTTCGGCAGCCCCAGCATTTT.

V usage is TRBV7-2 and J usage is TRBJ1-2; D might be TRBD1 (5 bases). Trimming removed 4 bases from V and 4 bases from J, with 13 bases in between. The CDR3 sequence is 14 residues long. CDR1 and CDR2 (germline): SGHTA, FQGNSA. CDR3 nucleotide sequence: TGTGCCAGCAGCTCTGGGGGGGACGGCTATGGCTACACCTTC. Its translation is CASSSGGDGYGYTF. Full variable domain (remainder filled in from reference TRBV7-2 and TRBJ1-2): GAGVSQSPSNKVTEKGKDVELRCDPISGHTALYWYRQSLGQGLEFLIYFQGNSAPDKSGLPSDRFSAERTGGSVSTLTIQRTQQEDSAVYLCASSSGGDGYGYTFGSGTRLTVV.

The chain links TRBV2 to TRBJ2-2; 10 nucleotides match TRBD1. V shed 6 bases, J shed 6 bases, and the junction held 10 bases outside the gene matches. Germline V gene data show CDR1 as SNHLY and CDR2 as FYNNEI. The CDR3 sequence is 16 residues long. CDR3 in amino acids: CASSFSSTGGAGELFF. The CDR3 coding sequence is TGTGCCAGCAGCTTTTCCTCGACAGGGGGCGCCGGGGAGCTGTTTTTT.

The CDR3, as DNA: TGTGCCAGCAGCCCAGAGGTAACCACTGAAGCTTTCTTT. Translation: CASSPEVTTEAFF. The chain recombines TRBV11-2 with TRBJ1-1; D not resolved. The CDR3 is 13 amino acids. Germline CDR1 and CDR2: SGHAT and FQNNGV. Trimming removed 5 bases from V and 4 bases from J, with 11 bases in between.

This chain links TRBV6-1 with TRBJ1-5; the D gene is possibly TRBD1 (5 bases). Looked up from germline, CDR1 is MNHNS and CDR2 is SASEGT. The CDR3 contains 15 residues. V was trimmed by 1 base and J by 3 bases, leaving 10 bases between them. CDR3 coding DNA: TGTGCCAGCAGTGAAGGTTGGGGCCTCAATCAGCCCCAGCATTTT. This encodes CASSEGWGLNQPQHF.

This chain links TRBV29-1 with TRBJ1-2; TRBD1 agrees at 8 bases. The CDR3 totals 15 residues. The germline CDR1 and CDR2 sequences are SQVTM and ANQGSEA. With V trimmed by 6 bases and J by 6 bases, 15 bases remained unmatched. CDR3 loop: CSVDPGQGAINGYTF. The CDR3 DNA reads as TGCAGCGTGGACCCGGGGCAGGGGGCGATTAATGGCTACACCTTC.

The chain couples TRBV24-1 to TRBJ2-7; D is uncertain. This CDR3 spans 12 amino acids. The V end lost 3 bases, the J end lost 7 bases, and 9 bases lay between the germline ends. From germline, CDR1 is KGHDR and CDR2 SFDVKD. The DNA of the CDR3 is TGTGCCACCAGTGATCCTCTGGGAGAGCAGTACTTC. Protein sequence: CATSDPLGEQYF.

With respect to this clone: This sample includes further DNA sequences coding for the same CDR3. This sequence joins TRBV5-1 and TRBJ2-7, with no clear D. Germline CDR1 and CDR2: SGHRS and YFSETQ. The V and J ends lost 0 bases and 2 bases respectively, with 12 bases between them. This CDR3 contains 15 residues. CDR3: CASSLVASGAYEQYF. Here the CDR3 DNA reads TGCGCCAGCAGCTTGGTAGCCAGTGGGGCCTACGAGCAGTACTTC. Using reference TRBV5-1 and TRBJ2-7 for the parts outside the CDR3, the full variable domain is KAGVTQTPRYLIKTRGQQVTLSCSPISGHRSVSWYQQTPGQGLQFLFEYFSETQRNKGNFPGRFSGRQFSNSRSEMNVSTLELGDSALYLCASSLVASGAYEQYFGPGTRLTVT.

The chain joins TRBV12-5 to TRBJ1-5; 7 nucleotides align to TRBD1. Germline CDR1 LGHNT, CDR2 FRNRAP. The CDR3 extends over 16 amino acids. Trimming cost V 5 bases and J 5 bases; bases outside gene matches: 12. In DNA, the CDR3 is TGTGCTAGTGGTCCCACCCCCCGGACAGGTGATCAGCCCCAGCATTTT. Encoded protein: CASGPTPRTGDQPQHF.

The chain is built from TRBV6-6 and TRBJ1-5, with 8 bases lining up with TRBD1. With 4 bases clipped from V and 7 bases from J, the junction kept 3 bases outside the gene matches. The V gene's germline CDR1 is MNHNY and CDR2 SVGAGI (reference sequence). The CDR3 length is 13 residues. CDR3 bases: TGTGCCAGCAGTTCTTCAGGGGGCCAGCCCCAGCATTTT. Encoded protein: CASSSSGGQPQHF.

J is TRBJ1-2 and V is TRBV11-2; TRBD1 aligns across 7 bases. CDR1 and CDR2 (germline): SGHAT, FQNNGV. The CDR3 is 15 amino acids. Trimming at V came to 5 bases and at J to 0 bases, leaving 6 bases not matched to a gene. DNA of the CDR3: TGTGCCAGCAGCCCCCCGGACAGGTCTAACTATGGCTACACCTTC. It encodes CASSPPDRSNYGYTF.

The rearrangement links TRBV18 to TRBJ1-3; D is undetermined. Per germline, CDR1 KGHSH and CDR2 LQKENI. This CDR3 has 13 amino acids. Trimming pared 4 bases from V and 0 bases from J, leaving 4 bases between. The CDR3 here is CASSRISGNTIYF. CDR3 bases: TGTGCCAGCTCACGTATCTCTGGAAACACCATATATTTT.

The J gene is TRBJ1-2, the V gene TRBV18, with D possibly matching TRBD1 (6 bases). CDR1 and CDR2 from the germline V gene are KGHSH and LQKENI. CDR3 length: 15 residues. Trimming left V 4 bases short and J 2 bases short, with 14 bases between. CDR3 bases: TGTGCCAGCTCACAATTGGACAGCCTAAACTATGGCTACACCTTC. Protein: CASSQLDSLNYGYTF.

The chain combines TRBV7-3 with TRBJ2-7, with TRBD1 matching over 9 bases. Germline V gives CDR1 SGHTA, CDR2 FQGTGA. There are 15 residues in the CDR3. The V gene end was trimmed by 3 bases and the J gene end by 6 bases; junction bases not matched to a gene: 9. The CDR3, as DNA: TGTGCCAGCAGCTTGACCGGGACAGGGCGCCCCGAGCAGTACTTC. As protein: CASSLTGTGRPEQYF.

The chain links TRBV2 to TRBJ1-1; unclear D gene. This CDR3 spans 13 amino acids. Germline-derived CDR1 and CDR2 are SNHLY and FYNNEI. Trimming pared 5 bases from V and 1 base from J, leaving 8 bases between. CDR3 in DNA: TGTGCCAGCAGTACCTCGGGGAACACTGAAGCTTTCTTT. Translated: CASSTSGNTEAFF.

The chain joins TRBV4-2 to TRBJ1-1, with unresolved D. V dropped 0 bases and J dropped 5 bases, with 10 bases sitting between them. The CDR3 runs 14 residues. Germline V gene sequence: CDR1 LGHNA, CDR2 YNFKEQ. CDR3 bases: TGTGCCAGCAGCCAAGAAGGGCTCGGGACTGAAGCTTTCTTT. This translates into CASSQEGLGTEAFF.

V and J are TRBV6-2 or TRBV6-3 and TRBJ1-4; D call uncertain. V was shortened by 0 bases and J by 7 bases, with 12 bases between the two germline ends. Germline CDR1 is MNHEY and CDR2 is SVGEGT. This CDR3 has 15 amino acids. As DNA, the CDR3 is TGTGCCAGCAGTTACTCGATGGGAAACCGTGAAAAACTGTTTTTT. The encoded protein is CASSYSMGNREKLFF.

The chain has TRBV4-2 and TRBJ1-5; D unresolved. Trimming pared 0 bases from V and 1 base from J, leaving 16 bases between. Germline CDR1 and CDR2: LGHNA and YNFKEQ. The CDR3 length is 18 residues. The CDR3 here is CASSQERLLGRSNQPQHF. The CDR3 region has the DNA TGTGCCAGCAGCCAAGAGAGGTTACTGGGTCGGAGCAATCAGCCCCAGCATTTT.

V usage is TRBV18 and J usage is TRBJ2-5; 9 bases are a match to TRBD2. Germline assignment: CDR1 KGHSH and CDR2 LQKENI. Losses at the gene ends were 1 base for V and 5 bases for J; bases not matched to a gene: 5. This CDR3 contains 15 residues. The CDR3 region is CASSPQRGAEETQYF. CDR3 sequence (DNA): TGTGCCAGCTCACCACAGCGGGGGGCCGAGGAGACCCAGTACTTC. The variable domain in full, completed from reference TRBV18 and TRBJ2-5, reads NAGVMQNPRHLVRRRGQEARLRCSPMKGHSHVYWYRQLPEEGLKFMVYLQKENIIDESGMPKERFSAEFPKEGPSILRIQQVVRGDSAAYFCASSPQRGAEETQYFGPGTRLLVL.

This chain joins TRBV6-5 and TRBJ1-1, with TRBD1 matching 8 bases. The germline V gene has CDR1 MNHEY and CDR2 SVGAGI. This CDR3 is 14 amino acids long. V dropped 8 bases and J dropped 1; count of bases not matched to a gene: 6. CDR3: CASGYRGSNTEAFF. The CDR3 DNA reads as TGTGCCAGCGGATACAGGGGGTCGAACACTGAAGCTTTCTTT.

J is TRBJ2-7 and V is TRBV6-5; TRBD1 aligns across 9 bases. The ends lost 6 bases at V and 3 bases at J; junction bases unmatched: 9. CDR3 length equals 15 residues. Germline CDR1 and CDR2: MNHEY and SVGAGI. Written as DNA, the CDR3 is TGTGCCAGCAGCGACGGGACAGGGCAAGGCTACGAGCAGTACTTC. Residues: CASSDGTGQGYEQYF.

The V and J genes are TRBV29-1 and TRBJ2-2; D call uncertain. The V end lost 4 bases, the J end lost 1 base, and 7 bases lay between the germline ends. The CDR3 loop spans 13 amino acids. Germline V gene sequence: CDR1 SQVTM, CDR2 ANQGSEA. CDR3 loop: CSVGAGNTGELFF. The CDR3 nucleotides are TGCAGCGTTGGAGCCGGGAACACCGGGGAGCTGTTTTTT.